Listed below are T cell receptor beta chains from one sample, sequenced in a study of control samples from healthy donors and cancer patients. TCRdb's table, derived via immunoSEQ multiplex PCR, lists solely in-frame clones and lacks some. Of 150,000 to 200,000 clones in the sample, about 86% were seen once. Sequenced: blood. These receptors all come from a woman aged 25 to 39 in good health. Each CDR3 is given with its conserved first and last residue. D genes are given only for firm matches. Clone size is shown for a subset of rows, as once, few, many or a class of expanded clone.

TRBV28	-	TRBJ2-2	-	TGTGCCAGCAGGGACACCGGGGAGCTGTTTTTT	CASRDTGELFF
TRBV19	-	TRBJ2-3	-	TGTGCCAGTAGGCTCCGAGGTGGCACAGATACGCAGTATTTT	CASRLRGGTDTQYF
TRBV10-3	TRBD1	TRBJ2-3	-	TGTGCCATCAGTTTGGGACAGGGAATCATCGATACGCAGTATTTT	CAISLGQGIIDTQYF
TRBV6-5	-	TRBJ1-6	once	TGTGCCAGCAGTTACGGCAGGGCGATGACACCCCTCCACTTT	CASSYGRAMTPLHF
TRBV27	-	TRBJ2-7	-	TGTGCCAGCAGTTTAGGTGCTTCTGCCTACGAGCAGTACTTC	CASSLGASAYEQYF
TRBV27	TRBD1	TRBJ2-2	-	TGTGCCAGCAGTCCACTCCTCTCCGGACAGGAGTCCCCCGGGGAGCTGTTTTTT	CASSPLLSGQESPGELFF
TRBV12-3/TRBV12-4	-	TRBJ2-3	-	TGTGCCAGCAGCCAAGGGGCGACGGATACGCAGTATTTT	CASSQGATDTQYF
TRBV9	-	TRBJ1-6	-	TGTGCCAGCAGCGTAGGGTATAATTCACCCCTCCACTTT	CASSVGYNSPLHF
TRBV12-3/TRBV12-4	-	TRBJ1-3	-	TGTGCCAGCGGGGCGAGTTCTGGAAACACCATATATTTT	CASGASSGNTIYF
TRBV27	-	TRBJ2-7	-	TGTGCCAGCAGTAGGACGGAGGAGTACGAGCAGTACTTC	CASSRTEEYEQYF
TRBV5-4	TRBD1	TRBJ1-6	-	TGTGCCAGCAGCTTGGATCAGGGGGTGAATTCACCCCTCCACTTT	CASSLDQGVNSPLHF
TRBV5-6	-	TRBJ1-1	-	TGTGCCAGCAGCCTTAGACCGGTGGAAGCTTTCTTT	CASSLRPVEAFF
TRBV2	-	TRBJ1-4	-	TGTGCCAGCAGCGGAATCGACAGCTTCAATGAAAAACTGTTTTTT	CASSGIDSFNEKLFF
TRBV10-3	-	TRBJ1-6	-	TGTGCCTCATTAGGACTGCCAAATTCACCCCTCCACTTT	CASLGLPNSPLHF
TRBV7-8	-	TRBJ2-2	-	TGTGCCAGCAGCTTAGCCGGTAGAGCCGGGGAGCTGTTTTTT	CASSLAGRAGELFF
TRBV6-5	TRBD2	TRBJ2-1	once	TGTGCCAGCTGGCCCTTGGGACTAGCCATAAATGAGCAGTTCTTC	CASWPLGLAINEQFF
TRBV28	-	TRBJ2-7	once	TGTGCCAGCAGCCGTGCTGACAGTCGCTCCTACGAGCAGTACTTC	CASSRADSRSYEQYF
TRBV9	-	TRBJ1-5	few	TGTGCCAGCAGCGTAGACGGCGATCAGCCCCAGCATTTT	CASSVDGDQPQHF
TRBV27	-	TRBJ1-2	once	TGTGCCAGCAGTTTATCCCCTAACTATGGCTACACCTTC	CASSLSPNYGYTF
TRBV5-4	-	TRBJ1-1	-	TGTGCCAGCAGCCACGGACGGGAGAACACTGAAGCTTTCTTT	CASSHGRENTEAFF
TRBV28	-	TRBJ2-7	-	TGTGCCAGCAGTTTAGGCAGGGTGGACTACAACGAGCAGTACTTC	CASSLGRVDYNEQYF
TRBV5-1	-	TRBJ2-5	-	TGCGCCAGCAGCTTCCTGGATCCGAAAGAGACCCAGTACTTC	CASSFLDPKETQYF
TRBV24-1	-	TRBJ1-5	-	TGTGCCACCAGTGACGGTGGCAATCAGCCCCAGCATTTT	CATSDGGNQPQHF
TRBV20-1	-	TRBJ1-1	-	TGCAGACTGACAGAGAACACTGAAGCTTTCTTT	CRLTENTEAFF
TRBV5-4	-	TRBJ1-1	-	TGTGCCAGCAGCTTTACAGACACTGAAGCTTTCTTT	CASSFTDTEAFF
TRBV27	-	TRBJ1-1	-	TGTGCCAGCAGTCCCCGAGGCGCCCAGCCTGAAGCTTTCTTT	CASSPRGAQPEAFF
TRBV7-9	-	TRBJ1-5	-	TGTGCCAGCAGCTTAGCCGGCCCCGGGGAGCCCCAGCATTTT	CASSLAGPGEPQHF
TRBV5-6	-	TRBJ2-3	-	TGTGCCAGCAGCTACCTTGATACGCAGTATTTT	CASSYLDTQYF